These T cell receptor beta chains were read from a single sample in a study of identical twins. Using its own MiXCR run on the 5' RACE reads, TCRdb lists one record per CDR3 protein. This table holds about 470,000 distinct CDR3 sequences, roughly 24% found once. These sequences were also reported in another study, on T cells expressing NK-cell markers.

Material: CD4+ T cells sorted from blood. The receptors here all came from a woman younger than 35 in good health. Both conserved end residues are part of each CDR3. A D gene is named only where the DNA matches it firmly. Clone size, where shown, is once, few, many, or a class for clones that have expanded.

TRBJ2-1 | 15 | TRBV5-5 | few | . | CASSPSPSTYNEQFF | TGTGCCAGCAGCCCCTCTCCCTCCACCTACAATGAGCAGTTCTTC
TRBJ1-2 | 13 | TRBV10-3 | . | . | CAISVNDEDGYTF | TGTGCCATCAGTGTAAATGACGAGGACGGCTACACCTTC
TRBJ2-7 | 12 | TRBV21-1 | . | . | CASVGTSYEQYF | TGTGCCAGCGTGGGCACCTCCTACGAGCAGTACTTC
TRBJ2-1 | 15 | TRBV9 | few | . | CASSRRLVGANEQFF | TGTGCCAGCAGCAGAAGACTAGTAGGGGCCAATGAGCAGTTCTTC
TRBJ2-1 | 11 | TRBV29-1 | many | TRBD2 | CSVLGRNEQFF | TGCAGCGTTCTCGGGAGGAATGAGCAGTTCTTC
TRBJ2-1 | 14 | TRBV5-5 | . | TRBD2 | CASSRLAGVNEQFF | TGTGCCAGCAGCAGACTAGCGGGAGTCAATGAGCAGTTCTTC
TRBJ2-1 | 12 | TRBV29-1 | few | TRBD1 | CSGGTGADEQFF | TGCAGCGGAGGTACAGGGGCGGATGAGCAGTTCTTC
TRBJ1-1 | 12 | TRBV2 | few | . | CASSGHGTEAFF | TGTGCCAGCAGTGGACATGGTACTGAAGCTTTCTTT
TRBJ2-3 | 14 | TRBV7-7 | few | . | CASSLNPDSDTQYF | TGTGCCAGCAGCTTAAATCCAGATTCAGATACGCAGTATTTT
TRBJ2-4 | 15 | TRBV20-1 | few | . | CSASGAALAKNIQYF | TGCAGTGCTAGCGGGGCAGCACTAGCCAAAAACATTCAGTACTTC
TRBJ1-2 | 12 | TRBV6-2/TRBV6-3 | few | . | CASARQAYGYTF | TGTGCCAGCGCTAGGCAAGCCTATGGCTACACCTTC
TRBJ2-5 | 15 | TRBV2 | few | TRBD1 | CASGGTGEFRETQYF | TGTGCCAGCGGCGGGACAGGGGAATTTCGGGAGACCCAGTACTTC
TRBJ1-5 | 14 | TRBV7-2 | . | . | CASSPGTGGKPQHF | TGTGCCAGCAGCCCCGGGACTGGGGGAAAGCCCCAGCATTTT
TRBJ2-3 | 13 | TRBV5-1 | few | . | CAIKQGGTDTQYF | TGCGCCATCAAGCAGGGTGGCACAGATACGCAGTATTTT
TRBJ1-4 | 16 | TRBV7-9 | few | TRBD1 | CASSGDSVATNEKLFF | TGTGCCAGCAGCGGGGACAGCGTGGCAACTAATGAAAAACTGTTTTTT
TRBJ2-3 | 13 | TRBV4-3 | many | . | CASSQVGPDTQYF | TGCGCCAGCAGCCAAGTGGGGCCAGATACGCAGTATTTT
TRBJ1-4 | 14 | TRBV6-5 | . | TRBD1 | CASSYGTGYEKLFF | TGTGCCAGCAGTTATGGGACAGGGTACGAAAAACTGTTTTTT
TRBJ1-2 | 13 | TRBV5-6 | once | TRBD1 | CASSLAGGHGYTF | TGTGCCAGCAGCTTGGCAGGGGGCCATGGCTACACCTTC
TRBJ2-6 | 12 | TRBV12-3/TRBV12-4 | . | . | CASRAGANVMTF | TGTGCCAGCCGTGCTGGGGCCAACGTCATGACTTTC
TRBJ2-5 | 12 | TRBV29-1 | . | . | CSVEGREETQYF | TGCAGCGTTGAAGGCAGGGAAGAGACCCAGTACTTC
TRBJ1-1 | 12 | TRBV29-1 | . | . | CSVDFGRPEAFF | TGCAGCGTTGACTTTGGGAGGCCTGAAGCTTTCTTT
TRBJ1-2 | 14 | TRBV3-1 | . | . | CASSQTDPHYGYTF | TGTGCCAGCAGCCAAACGGACCCGCACTATGGCTACACCTTC
TRBJ2-7 | 15 | TRBV11-2 | once | TRBD2 | CASSLGGSGAYEQYF | TGTGCCAGCAGCCTCGGGGGGTCGGGGGCCTACGAGCAGTACTTC
TRBJ2-1 | 16 | TRBV25-1 | few | . | CASSDPDSPSYNEQFF | TGTGCCAGCAGTGACCCGGACAGTCCCTCCTACAATGAGCAGTTCTTC
TRBJ1-1 | 12 | TRBV29-1 | . | . | CSVEGWVTEAFF | TGCAGCGTTGAAGGGTGGGTGACTGAAGCTTTCTTT
TRBJ2-5 | 15 | TRBV29-1 | few | . | CSVIPGTRFQETQYF | TGCAGCGTAATACCCGGGACCCGGTTTCAAGAGACCCAGTACTTC
TRBJ2-3 | 17 | TRBV5-1 | few | TRBD2 | CASSPTGTSGSGNTQYF | TGCGCCAGCAGCCCAACCGGGACTAGCGGGAGCGGAAATACGCAGTATTTT
TRBJ2-5 | 15 | TRBV9 | . | . | CASSHRSTLQETQYF | TGTGCCAGCAGCCACCGGTCGACGCTACAAGAGACCCAGTACTTC
TRBJ2-1 | 16 | TRBV2 | . | TRBD2 | CASTPVGTSLYNEQFF | TGTGCCAGCACTCCCGTGGGGACTAGTTTATACAATGAGCAGTTCTTC
TRBJ2-7 | 15 | TRBV4-3 | . | . | CASSQDAVSSYEQYF | TGCGCCAGCAGCCAAGATGCCGTCAGCTCCTACGAGCAGTACTTC
TRBJ2-7 | 15 | TRBV6-2/TRBV6-3 | . | TRBD1 | CASSYRTGEGYEQYF | TGTGCCAGCAGTTACCGGACAGGGGAGGGCTACGAGCAGTACTTC
TRBJ2-7 | 16 | TRBV28 | . | . | CASSFLKGRATYEQYF | TGTGCCAGCAGTTTTCTAAAGGGCCGGGCGACCTACGAGCAGTACTTC
TRBJ2-7 | 16 | TRBV12-3/TRBV12-4 | . | TRBD2 | CASRRDSSSGGLQQYF | TGTGCCAGCAGAAGAGACTCCTCTAGCGGGGGTTTGCAACAGTACTTC
TRBJ2-2 | 12 | TRBV5-1 | many | . | CASSLETGELFF | TGTGCCAGCAGTTTGGAGACCGGGGAGCTGTTTTTT
TRBJ2-3 | 14 | TRBV3-1 | . | . | CASSQASTTDTQYF | TGTGCCAGCAGCCAAGCAAGTACCACAGATACGCAGTATTTT
TRBJ2-3 | 15 | TRBV7-8 | few | . | CASRTGGFSTDTQYF | TGTGCCAGCAGAACCGGGGGTTTTAGCACAGATACGCAGTATTTT
TRBJ2-3 | 16 | TRBV7-9 | few | . | CASSLARGPGADTQYF | TGTGCCAGCAGCTTAGCGCGGGGACCTGGAGCAGATACGCAGTATTTT